Given below is one T cell receptor (beta chain) in context. Its antigen is not identified. PCR was performed using 60 Vbeta and 13 Jbeta primers. Assay used: immunoSEQ multiplex PCR; TCRdb lists only in-frame clones, some missing. This sample has over 40,000 clones; 87% occur once, and the top ten carry about 8%. The source of the sample is a study of cytomegalovirus exposure and HLA in healthy donors. Overall study results and limits: It was confirmed in vitro that a few of the CMV-associated chains were specific for CMV antigens. Researchers reported from a later analysis that most CMV-associated TCR beta chains appeared HLA-restricted.

CDR1 and CDR2 (germline): SNHLY, FYNNEI. The CDR3 has 13 amino acids. V shed 3 bases and J shed 9 bases, with 14 bases lying between them. The sequencing sample was made of PBMCs. The source is a woman in her thirties or forties in good health and CMV-seropositive. The V call is TRBV2, the J call TRBJ1-2; no clear D. The CDR3 sequence: CASSEASRGSYTF. DNA of the CDR3: TGTGCCAGCAGTGAGGCGAGTCGGGGAAGCTACACCTTC.